The clone carrying this T cell receptor (beta chain) was picked up one time. Its specificity is not known. These data are taken from a study of T-cell reconstitution after alpha-beta-depleted transplantation in children. Whole-study findings and limits: About two months after transplant, alpha-beta T cells reportedly came from several hundred expanded graft clones.

Library preparation (for TCRbeta) was performed with unique molecular identifiers. TCRdb reanalysed the PCR reads using MiXCR and keeps one entry per CDR3 protein. Of around 600,000 distinct CDR3 sequences in the sample, 23% were seen once. V was shortened by 0 bases and J by 4 bases, with 12 bases between the two germline ends. The CDR3 extends over 15 amino acids. The germline gives CDR1 MNHEY, CDR2 SVGAGI. The clonotype was recovered from a boy younger than two who had a stem cell transplant for acute myeloid leukemia, so the T cells may come from the graft donor. The V gene is TRBV6-5, the J gene TRBJ2-5; the D gene is possibly TRBD2 (6 bases). The sample consisted of PBMCs, mostly from graft donor cells, taken 360 days after TCRalphabeta/CD19-depleted stem cell transplant. This CDR3 reads CASSYSMVGGETQYF. CDR3 nucleotide sequence: TGTGCCAGCAGTTACTCGATGGTGGGGGGAGAGACCCAGTACTTC.